A single sample gave rise to the 19 T cell receptor beta chains below, sequenced in a study of radiation and T cells in renal cell carcinoma. Generated by immunoSEQ multiplex PCR, the TCRdb table keeps only in-frame clones and is missing some. The sample includes some 50,000 clones, 75% to 85% seen only once; the top ten take under 30%. Time point meaning: blood 2 weeks post-SBRT. The treatment: 15 Gy SBRT to primary tumor, nephrectomy 4 weeks later. Sequencing used blood, obtained from a patient whose treatment included radiotherapy and nephrectomy. These receptors all stem from a woman aged 70-85 years with renal cell carcinoma.

The rearrangement links TRBV6-5 to TRBJ2-5, with a weak D call TRBD2 (6 bases). The germline gives CDR1 MNHEY, CDR2 SVGAGI. V lost 5 bases and J lost 5, with 12 bases in between. The CDR3 contains 13 residues. The chain's CDR3 is CASSGAGYETQYF. CDR3 nucleotide sequence: TGTGCCAGCAGTGGGGCGGGGTACGAGACCCAGTACTTC.

This chain links TRBV9 with TRBJ1-2, with D unresolved. V was cut by 0 bases and J by 4 bases, with 16 bases left in between. The CDR3 contains 16 residues. CDR1 SGDLS and CDR2 YYNGEE come from the germline V gene. CDR3 nucleotides: TGTGCCAGCAGCGTAGGTCTCACTCCCTCGGGCTATGGCTACACCTTC. This encodes CASSVGLTPSGYGYTF.

The rearrangement links TRBV5-1 to TRBJ2-2, with 13 bases fitting TRBD2. The V gene end was trimmed by 3 bases and the J gene end by 7 bases; junction bases not matched to a gene: 6. The germline CDR1 and CDR2 sequences are SGHRS and YFSETQ. The CDR3 contains 16 residues. The CDR3 is CASSWGLAGSGGELFF. The CDR3 nucleotides read TGCGCCAGCAGCTGGGGACTAGCGGGATCCGGCGGGGAGCTGTTTTTT. Using reference TRBV5-1 and TRBJ2-2 for the parts outside the CDR3, the full variable domain is KAGVTQTPRYLIKTRGQQVTLSCSPISGHRSVSWYQQTPGQGLQFLFEYFSETQRNKGNFPGRFSGRQFSNSRSEMNVSTLELGDSALYLCASSWGLAGSGGELFFGEGSRLTVL.

The gene calls are TRBV5-5 and TRBJ2-3; TRBD1 agrees at 11 bases. From germline, CDR1 is SGHKS and CDR2 YYEKEE (reference sequence). Unmatched junction bases numbered 2, after V lost 0 bases and J lost 2 bases. CDR3 length equals 16 residues. In DNA form, the CDR3 reads TGTGCCAGCAGCTTGGGGACAGGGGGCAACACAGATACGCAGTATTTT. Protein sequence: CASSLGTGGNTDTQYF.

Here the CDR3 reads CASSLGSGLYEQYF. The DNA for the CDR3 is TGTGCCAGCAGTTTGGGATCGGGCCTATACGAGCAGTACTTC. The chain couples TRBV6-5 to TRBJ2-7; D not certain. Trimming took off 4 bases at V and 4 bases at J, with 14 bases between the two ends. The CDR3 consists of 14 residues. The germline CDR1 and CDR2 sequences are MNHEY and SVGAGI.

This chain joins TRBV18 and TRBJ2-1; 15 nucleotides match TRBD2. Germline V CDR1 and CDR2: KGHSH, LQKENI. The CDR3 is 20 amino acids. The trim removed 0 bases at V and 2 bases at J, leaving 8 bases unmatched. The CDR3 DNA reads TGTGCCAGCTCACCACCGTGGGGACTAGCGGGGGGACCCACCTACAATGAGCAGTTCTTC. This sequence encodes CASSPPWGLAGGPTYNEQFF.

The rearrangement links TRBV2 to TRBJ2-3; unclear D gene. The V gene's germline CDR1 is SNHLY and CDR2 FYNNEI. The CDR3 totals 13 residues. The V and J ends lost 2 bases and 5 bases respectively, with 8 bases between them. The CDR3 DNA reads as TGTGCCAGCAGTGAACGAAGGATAGATACGCAGTATTTT. It translates to CASSERRIDTQYF.

V is TRBV15 and J is TRBJ1-2, with D possibly being TRBD1 (5 bases). V was shortened by 5 bases and J by 7 bases, with 23 bases between the two germline ends. This CDR3 region has 16 residues. The V gene's germline CDR1 is LNHNV and CDR2 YYDKDF (reference sequence). CDR3 in amino acids: CATSPRRDLLESGYTF. The CDR3 nucleotides are TGTGCCACCAGCCCAAGGCGGGACCTCCTAGAGAGTGGCTACACCTTC.

The rearrangement links TRBV6-5 to TRBJ1-3; no definite D call. This CDR3 is 15 amino acids long. Germline V gene lookup returns CDR1 MNHEY and CDR2 SVGAGI. With 4 bases removed from V and 0 bases from J, the gap between germline ends came to 10 bases. The CDR3 loop reads CASSSTWSSGNTIYF. The CDR3 DNA sequence: TGTGCCAGCAGTTCAACCTGGAGCTCTGGAAACACCATATATTTT.

The CDR3 coding sequence is TGCGCCAGCAGCGCCTCCGGGACTAGCGGGGTGATGCAGTTCTTC. Its translation is CASSASGTSGVMQFF. The chain recombines TRBV5-1 with TRBJ2-1, with 13 bases that match TRBD2. After removal of 4 bases from V and 12 bases from J, the junction contained 10 bases not matched to a gene. The CDR3 sequence is 15 residues long. Germline V CDR1 and CDR2: SGHRS, YFSETQ.

In DNA form, the CDR3 reads TGCGCCAGCAGCCAGGGAGCGGGAGTGGGCGATACGCAGTATTTT. Translating gives CASSQGAGVGDTQYF. The chain is built from TRBV4-3 and TRBJ2-3; 8 bases map to TRBD2. The germline gives CDR1 LGHNA, CDR2 YSLEER. With V trimmed by 3 bases and J by 6 bases, 8 bases remained unmatched. This CDR3 region has 15 residues.

The rearrangement links TRBV6-1 to TRBJ1-6; D is undetermined. Germline V gene lookup returns CDR1 MNHNS and CDR2 SASEGT. The CDR3 consists of 15 residues. V was cut by 10 bases and J by 0 bases, with 13 bases left in between. The CDR3 nucleotides read TGTGCCACCCAGGTCATGTTCTCCTATAATTCACCCCTCCACTTT. Protein product: CATQVMFSYNSPLHF.

This rearrangement joins TRBV4-1 to TRBJ2-7, with a possible D match to TRBD2 (6 bases). This CDR3 has 15 residues. Germline lookup yields CDR1 MGHRA and CDR2 YSYEKL. Trimming left V 0 bases short and J 3 bases short, with 12 bases between. CDR3 amino acids: CASSQDPGTFYEQYF. The CDR3 bases are TGCGCCAGCAGCCAAGATCCCGGGACTTTCTACGAGCAGTACTTC.

The chain has TRBV9 and TRBJ2-1; D is unresolved. Trimming pared 0 bases from V and 2 bases from J, leaving 9 bases between. This CDR3 contains 15 residues. Germline values: CDR1 SGDLS, CDR2 YYNGEE. The CDR3 DNA is TGTGCCAGCAGCGTAGGGCTGTACACCTACAATGAGCAGTTCTTC. Translation: CASSVGLYTYNEQFF.

V is TRBV30 and J is TRBJ1-2; 10 bases line up with TRBD1. The CDR3 is 13 residues long. Unmatched junction bases numbered 3, after V lost 2 bases and J lost 6 bases. CDR1 GTSNPN and CDR2 SVGIG come from the germline V gene (reference sequence). CDR3 sequence reads: CAWSKGTGDGYTF. DNA for the CDR3: TGTGCCTGGAGTAAAGGGACAGGGGATGGCTACACCTTC.

V gene TRBV9 combines with J gene TRBJ2-7; D not resolved. Looked up from germline, CDR1 is SGDLS and CDR2 is YYNGEE. The V end was cut by 3 bases, the J end by 2 bases, with 18 bases between. There are 16 residues in the CDR3. The DNA of the CDR3 is TGTGCCAGCAGCGCCCGCCCGAAGGGCGGAGCCTACGAGCAGTACTTC. This encodes CASSARPKGGAYEQYF.

The J gene is TRBJ1-4, the V gene TRBV4-3; possible D gene TRBD1, 5 bases. This CDR3 contains 15 residues. The germline V gene encodes CDR1 LGHNA and CDR2 YSLEER. Trimming took 0 bases from V and 4 from J, leaving 9 bases between them. CDR3: CASSQDRGFNEKLFF. DNA for the CDR3: TGCGCCAGCAGCCAAGATCGGGGGTTTAATGAAAAACTGTTTTTT.

The rearrangement joins TRBV9 to TRBJ2-5; unclear D gene. Germline V gene data show CDR1 as SGDLS and CDR2 as YYNGEE. The CDR3 covers 13 residues. The ends were cut back, 0 bases at V and 0 bases at J, with 3 bases in the middle. This CDR3 reads CASSVGNQETQYF. Here the CDR3 DNA reads TGTGCCAGCAGCGTAGGGAACCAAGAGACCCAGTACTTC.

CDR3 nucleotide sequence: TGTGCAAGCCGGGCGGCAAGCACAGATACGCAGTATTTT. Translated, it gives CASRAASTDTQYF. The chain recombines TRBV7-3 with TRBJ2-3; D is unclear. The CDR3 totals 13 residues. From germline, CDR1 is SGHTA and CDR2 FQGTGA.